The source of this T cell receptor beta chain is a study of response to subunit inactivated influenza vaccine (dated by TCRdb to about 2018). Concerning the study at large: Deep quantitative profiling of the T cell receptor repertoire was used in the study to follow responses to a trivalent subunit inactivated influenza vaccine.

The CDR3 measures 15 amino acids from cysteine to phenylalanine. The retained sequence is limited to the CDR3, 45 bases, with the frame set at the first base. V is reduced by 6 bases and J by 2 bases, leaving a spacing of 14 bases between them. According to the germline V gene, CDR1 reads MDHEN and CDR2 reads SYDVKM. Library prep was done by RT-PCR. TCRdb names Illumina HiSeq 2500 as the instrument used. TCRdb reprocessing: public reads trimmed at Q25 with fastp, clones called with MiXCR, in-frame beta chains kept. All rows with the same CDR3 protein become a single entry with the most common DNA and genes. The sample has roughly 700,000 distinct CDR3 sequences on record, about 15% of them singletons. The ten top clones hold roughly 6.4% of the sample. Overall results and qualifications from the work: The authors suggested that each seasonal influenza vaccination may recruit only a limited number of new T cells.

Comments on this clonotype: The specificity of this receptor is unknown. The input lacks base qualities; no much larger clone sits a single base away.

The TCR was taken from a man aged 50 to 60 who received an inactivated influenza vaccine. Donor details come from another sample of the same person, matched by shared clones. The material was PBMCs from blood, obtained approximately 15 days before vaccination. The rearrangement combines TRBV28 with TRBJ2-1; the D gene is perhaps TRBD1, on 5 matching bases. The DNA sequence reads TGTGCCAGCAGGGCCGGCAGGGTCACCTACAATGAGCAGTTCTTC. Its translation reads: CASRAGRVTYNEQFF.